Listed below are T cell receptor beta chains from one sample, sequenced in a study of T cell responses to AZD1222 COVID-19 vaccine. The protocol was immunoSEQ multiplex PCR, while the TCRdb copy is restricted to in-frame clones and leaves out a portion. The sample holds about 130,000 clones, around 89% seen once. Source: peripheral blood, taken on day 0 of AZD1222 vaccination. These receptors all stem from an adult in good health. CDR3s leave out the opening cysteine and the closing phenylalanine or tryptophan. Clone size is given for some rows only: seen once, a few or many times, or a class if the clone is expanded.

CDR3aa: ASSPRSGTRSSGANVLT
j_gene: TRBJ2-6
v_gene: TRBV11-2
abundance: NA

CDR3aa: ASSPHGVMDTEAF
j_gene: TRBJ1-1
v_gene: TRBV5-1
abundance: NA

CDR3aa: TADTWGTEAF
j_gene: TRBJ1-1
v_gene: TRBV29-1
abundance: NA

CDR3aa: ASSGPPGGNIQY
j_gene: TRBJ2-4
v_gene: TRBV9
abundance: NA

CDR3aa: ASSPIAGGALGRSYEQY
j_gene: TRBJ2-7
v_gene: TRBV5-8
abundance: NA

CDR3aa: ASRPPGTVHTEAF
j_gene: TRBJ1-1
v_gene: TRBV6-5
abundance: NA

CDR3aa: ASSYGTGTLSYEQY
j_gene: TRBJ2-7
v_gene: TRBV6-5
abundance: NA

CDR3aa: AWSVGGLNIQY
j_gene: TRBJ2-4
v_gene: TRBV30
abundance: NA

CDR3aa: ASTAGDLSYNEQF
j_gene: TRBJ2-1
v_gene: TRBV11-2
abundance: NA

CDR3aa: ATSHPGTVTEAF
j_gene: TRBJ1-1
v_gene: TRBV24-1
abundance: NA

CDR3aa: ASRVGTAGSYYGYT
j_gene: TRBJ1-2
v_gene: TRBV2
abundance: NA

CDR3aa: ASNSYVIDTQY
j_gene: TRBJ2-3
v_gene: TRBV6-5
abundance: once

CDR3aa: ASSLTTGGLSTDTQY
j_gene: TRBJ2-3
v_gene: TRBV7-2
abundance: NA

CDR3aa: ASSLGRELEAF
j_gene: TRBJ1-1
v_gene: TRBV27
abundance: once

CDR3aa: ASSQDSTTGELF
j_gene: TRBJ2-2
v_gene: TRBV4-3
abundance: NA

CDR3aa: ASSRGTGGRETQY
j_gene: TRBJ2-5
v_gene: TRBV5-1
abundance: NA

CDR3aa: ASSLAGSPYGYT
j_gene: TRBJ1-2
v_gene: TRBV5-4
abundance: NA

CDR3aa: ASSPNQPHGLNTEAF
j_gene: TRBJ1-1
v_gene: TRBV5-1
abundance: NA

CDR3aa: ATRVSGANVLT
j_gene: TRBJ2-6
v_gene: TRBV19
abundance: NA

CDR3aa: ASKPGGSLGNIQY
j_gene: TRBJ2-4
v_gene: TRBV6-5
abundance: NA

CDR3aa: ASSLNNGLGGEKLF
j_gene: TRBJ1-4
v_gene: TRBV4-2
abundance: NA

CDR3aa: ASSRGQGPDSYGYT
j_gene: TRBJ1-2
v_gene: TRBV19
abundance: NA

CDR3aa: ASSPEGKNTDTQY
j_gene: TRBJ2-3
v_gene: TRBV6-2/TRBV6-3
abundance: NA

CDR3aa: ASSPPAGELF
j_gene: TRBJ2-2
v_gene: TRBV18
abundance: NA

CDR3aa: ASGGTTWHEQF
j_gene: TRBJ2-1
v_gene: TRBV28
abundance: NA

CDR3aa: ASSLVSAVSNYGYT
j_gene: TRBJ1-2
v_gene: TRBV5-4
abundance: once